A single T cell receptor (beta chain) is shown here with its context. These data originate in a study of blood T cell repertoires in COVID-19. Study-level information: Collection of acute and convalescent COVID-19 samples took place in the United States, Italy and Spain.

TCRdb's copy holds only in-frame clones and misses some; the assay was immunoSEQ multiplex PCR. The sample includes 150,000 to 200,000 clones, 80% to 90% seen only once; the top ten take around 20%. Germline CDR1 reads LNHDA; CDR2 reads SQIVND (reference sequence). The J segment lost 2 bases and the V segment lost 5 bases, leaving 3 bases of the junction unmatched. This CDR3 has 16 residues. Sequencing was performed on peripheral blood. This rearrangement joins TRBV19 to TRBJ2-3, with TRBD2 identical over 14 bases. The sequence was collected from a woman older than 75 with acute or convalescent COVID-19. CDR3 DNA sequence: TGTGCCAGTAGTCGGACTAGCGGGGGGTTCACAGATACGCAGTATTTT. This encodes CASSRTSGGFTDTQYF.